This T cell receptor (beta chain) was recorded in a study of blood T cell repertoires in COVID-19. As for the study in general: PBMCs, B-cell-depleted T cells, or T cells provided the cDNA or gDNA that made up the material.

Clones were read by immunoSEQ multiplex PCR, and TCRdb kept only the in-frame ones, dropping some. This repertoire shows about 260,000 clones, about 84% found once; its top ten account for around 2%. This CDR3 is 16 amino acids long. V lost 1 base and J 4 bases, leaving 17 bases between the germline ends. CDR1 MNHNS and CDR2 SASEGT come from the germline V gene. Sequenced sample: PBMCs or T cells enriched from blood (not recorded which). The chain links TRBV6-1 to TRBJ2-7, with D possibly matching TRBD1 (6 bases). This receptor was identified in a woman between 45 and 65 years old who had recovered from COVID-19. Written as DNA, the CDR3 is TGTGCCAGCAGTGAAGAGGTTGGGGGCTCAGGGTACGAGCAGTACTTC. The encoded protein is CASSEEVGGSGYEQYF.